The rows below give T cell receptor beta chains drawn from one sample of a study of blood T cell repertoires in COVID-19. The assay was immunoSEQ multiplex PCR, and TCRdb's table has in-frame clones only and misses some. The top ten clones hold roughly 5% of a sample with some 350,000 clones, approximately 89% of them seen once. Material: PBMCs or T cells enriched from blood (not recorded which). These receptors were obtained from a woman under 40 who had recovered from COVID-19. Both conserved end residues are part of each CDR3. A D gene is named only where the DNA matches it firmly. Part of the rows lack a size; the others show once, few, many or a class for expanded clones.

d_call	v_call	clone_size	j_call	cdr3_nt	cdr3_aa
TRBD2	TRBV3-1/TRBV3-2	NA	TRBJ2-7	TGTGCCAGCAGCCTCGGGACTAGGGGCTACGAGCAGTACTTC	CASSLGTRGYEQYF
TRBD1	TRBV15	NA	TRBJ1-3	TGTGCCACCAGCAGAACCTCAGGGGGGCGAAGAGGAAACACCATATATTTT	CATSRTSGGRRGNTIYF
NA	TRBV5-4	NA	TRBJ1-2	TGTGCCAGCAGCTGGGGGTGGGGAGGAAACTATGGCTACACCTTC	CASSWGWGGNYGYTF
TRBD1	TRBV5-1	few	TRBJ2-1	TGCGCCAGCAGCTTGGAACAGGGGGCCTACAATGAGCAGTTCTTC	CASSLEQGAYNEQFF
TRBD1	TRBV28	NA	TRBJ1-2	TGTGCCAGCAGCGAATTGACAGGGGGCACGGGTGGCTACACCTTC	CASSELTGGTGGYTF
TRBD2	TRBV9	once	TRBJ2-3	TGTGCCAGCAGCGTAGCTTTGAGTAGCGGGGGACCAGATACGCAGTATTTT	CASSVALSSGGPDTQYF
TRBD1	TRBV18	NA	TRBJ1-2	TGTGCCAGCTCACCAAAAGCCAGGGACAGGGACTATGGCTACACCTTC	CASSPKARDRDYGYTF
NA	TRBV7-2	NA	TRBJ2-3	TGTGCCAGCAGCTCTCCCCGGCGGGAACCAGATACGCAGTATTTT	CASSSPRREPDTQYF
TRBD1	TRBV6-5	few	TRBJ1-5	TGTGCCAGCAGCGTGGACAGGGTCGGCAATCAGCCCCAGCATTTT	CASSVDRVGNQPQHF
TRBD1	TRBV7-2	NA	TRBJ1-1	TGTGCCAGCAGAACAGGGGGCGGAAACACTGAAGCTTTCTTT	CASRTGGGNTEAFF
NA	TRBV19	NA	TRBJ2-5	TGTGCCAGTCGATCCGGCGGAGAGACCCAGTACTTC	CASRSGGETQYF
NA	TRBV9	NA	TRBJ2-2	TGTGCCAGCAGCGTAGGAGGGCCGGAGCTGTTTTTT	CASSVGGPELFF
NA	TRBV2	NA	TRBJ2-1	TGTGCCAGCAGGGGTGAGACATACAATGAGCAGTTCTTC	CASRGETYNEQFF
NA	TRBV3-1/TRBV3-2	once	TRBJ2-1	TGTGCCAGCAGCCCCTTTAGGGGCTCCTACAATGAGCAGTTCTTC	CASSPFRGSYNEQFF
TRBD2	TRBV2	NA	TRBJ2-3	TGTGCCAGCCTGGAGACTAGCGGGCTTGGGGATACGCAGTATTTT	CASLETSGLGDTQYF
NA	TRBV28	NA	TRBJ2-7	TGTGCCAGCAGTTTAAATAGAGAGGGCGAGCAGTACTTC	CASSLNREGEQYF
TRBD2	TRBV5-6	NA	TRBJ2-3	TGTGCCAGCAGCTTGGCGACTAGCGGGGGCACAGATACGCAGTATTTT	CASSLATSGGTDTQYF
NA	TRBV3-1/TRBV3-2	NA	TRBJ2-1	TGTGCCAGCACCCGAGCGGGTGAGCAGTTCTTC	CASTRAGEQFF
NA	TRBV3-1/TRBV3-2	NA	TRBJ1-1	TGTGCCAGCAGCTTTACAGGGCCGAACACTGAAGCTTTCTTT	CASSFTGPNTEAFF
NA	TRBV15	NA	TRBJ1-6	TGTGCCACCAGCAGAGGAAGGGGTTCACCCCTCCACTTT	CATSRGRGSPLHF
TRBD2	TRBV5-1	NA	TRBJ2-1	TGCGCCAGCAGCGGCGGGACTAGCGGGGGTCTGAGTAATGAGCAGTTCTTC	CASSGGTSGGLSNEQFF
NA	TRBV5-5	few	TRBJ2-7	TGTGCCAGCAGCTTGGACGGCGGCTACGAGCAGTACTTC	CASSLDGGYEQYF
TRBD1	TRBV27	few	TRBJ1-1	TGTGCCAGCACCATGACAGGGGAGAACACTGAAGCTTTCTTT	CASTMTGENTEAFF
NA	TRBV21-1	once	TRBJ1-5	TGTGCCAGCAGCATCAGGGACAGGATCAATCAGCCCCAGCATTTT	CASSIRDRINQPQHF
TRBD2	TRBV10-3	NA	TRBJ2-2	TGTGCCATCAGTCCATTGACTAGCGGGGGGGCCGGCACCGGGGAGCTGTTTTTT	CAISPLTSGGAGTGELFF
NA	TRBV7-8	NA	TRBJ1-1	TGTGCCAGCAGCTGGACTTGGACTGACGACACGAACACTGAAGCTTTCTTT	CASSWTWTDDTNTEAFF
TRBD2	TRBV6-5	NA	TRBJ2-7	TGTGCCAGCAGGGTCAGCGGGGGGCCCTACGAGCAGTACTTC	CASRVSGGPYEQYF
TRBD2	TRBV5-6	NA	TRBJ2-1	TGTGCCAGCAGCACCGCCGGGACTAGCGGGGGTGGCGGGCAGTTCTTC	CASSTAGTSGGGGQFF
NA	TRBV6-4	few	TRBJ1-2	TGTGCCAGCAGTGTTACAGCCGAGAACTATGGCTACACCTTC	CASSVTAENYGYTF
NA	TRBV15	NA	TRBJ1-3	TGTGCCACCAGCAGAGATTCGGGACATCGCTCTGGAAACACCATATATTTT	CATSRDSGHRSGNTIYF
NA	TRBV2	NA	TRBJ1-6	TGTGCCAGTGGGCTGGGCTCCTATAATTCACCCCTCCACTTT	CASGLGSYNSPLHF
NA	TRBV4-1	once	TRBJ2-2	TGCGCCAGCAGCCGATACAGGGAAAACACCGGGGAGCTGTTTTTT	CASSRYRENTGELFF
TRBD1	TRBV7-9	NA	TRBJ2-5	TGTGCCAGCAGCTCCCGACAGGGTACAGAGACCCAGTACTTC	CASSSRQGTETQYF
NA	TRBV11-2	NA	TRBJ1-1	TGTGCCAGCAGCTTTGAGGGTCGGATGAACACTGAAGCTTTCTTT	CASSFEGRMNTEAFF
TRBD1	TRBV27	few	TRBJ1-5	TGTGCCAGCAGTCCCGGGGACAGGGGTAGCAATCAGCCCCAGCATTTT	CASSPGDRGSNQPQHF
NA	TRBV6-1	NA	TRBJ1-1	TGTGCCAGCAGTGAATGGGGAGGGAGAGATGAAGCTTTCTTT	CASSEWGGRDEAFF
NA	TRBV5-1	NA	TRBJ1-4	TGCGCCAGCAGCCCCCAGGGAGGGCAGAATGAAAAACTGTTTTTT	CASSPQGGQNEKLFF
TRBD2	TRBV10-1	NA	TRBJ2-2	TGCGCCAGCAGTGGTGGGGGGGTCACCGGGGAGCTGTTTTTT	CASSGGGVTGELFF
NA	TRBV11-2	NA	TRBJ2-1	TGTGCCAGCAGCCTTCCGGACTATAAGCAGTTCTTC	CASSLPDYKQFF
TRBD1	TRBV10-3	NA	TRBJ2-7	TGTGCCATCAGTGACCCCGGGACAGGGGGGGCCGAGCAGTACTTC	CAISDPGTGGAEQYF
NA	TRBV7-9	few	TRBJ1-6	TGTGCCAGCAGCTTGGAGACAGCCAATTCACCCCTCCACTTT	CASSLETANSPLHF
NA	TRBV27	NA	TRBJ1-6	TGTGCCAGCAGTTCCAGCGGAAGTTCACCCCTCCACTTT	CASSSSGSSPLHF
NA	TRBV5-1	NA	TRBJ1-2	TGCGCCAGCAGCTTGGAGCCGGAGCCTTACTATGGCTACACCTTC	CASSLEPEPYYGYTF
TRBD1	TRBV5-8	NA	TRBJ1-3	TGTGCCAGCAGCCCTTGGTCGACAGGGGCCCGCTCTGGAAACACCATATATTTT	CASSPWSTGARSGNTIYF